This T cell receptor (beta chain) derives from a study of T cells in Graves' hyperthyroidism and ophthalmopathy (dated by TCRdb to the late 2010s). General notes on the study: Peripheral blood was collected at initial diagnosis, before any treatment. TCR V-J signatures able to tell the groups apart were searched for in a discovery cohort of 90 to 100 patients, of whom roughly 42 had Graves' ophthalmopathy and around 56 had stable Graves' hyperthyroidism. Prospective prediction of ophthalmopathy was tested in an independent validation cohort of 18 to 20 hyperthyroidism patients and some 17 patients who later progressed to ophthalmopathy. The 100 or so discovery patients were randomly divided into training and test sets at a 7:3 ratio. The study also compared thyroid tissue and blood T-cell repertoires from more than five Graves' hyperthyroidism patients. Once sampling was done, hyperthyroidism patients were given methimazole at a starting dose of 30 mg daily, whereas ophthalmopathy patients were given high-dose intravenous methylprednisolone. The paper describes TCR Vbeta CDR3 sequencing of 120 to 150 peripheral blood samples, made up of roughly 40 ophthalmopathy patients, roughly 80 hyperthyroidism patients and 17 progressor patients.

This clonotype came up a few times. This receptor's antigen is unknown. Base qualities are not recorded, but no much larger clone differs from it by a single base. The germline V gene yields SGHDN for CDR1 and FVKESK for CDR2. V is reduced by 3 bases and J by 2 bases, leaving a spacing of 7 bases between them. There are 14 amino acids in the CDR3, from cysteine to phenylalanine inclusive. Of the read, only the CDR3 DNA is kept; its 42 bases are in frame from base 1. The TCR beta CDR3 regions were amplified from RNA transcripts. The first round of RT-PCR for the TCR CDR3 was performed with the HTBI primer set and the Qiagen OneStep RT-PCR kit. Libraries were constructed in a second round of multiplex PCR, after which size selection and purification were performed. Sequencing of the libraries was done on an Illumina HiSeq2000 using paired-end 100 bp reads. In the paper's pipeline: SOAPnuke was used to process the raw data, throwing out any read that contained adapters or uncalled bases, had a mean Phred below 15, or lacked an exact constant-primer or identifier match. COPE v1.2.5 was used to merge high-quality paired reads, and clonotypes were defined as unique nucleotide sequences. MiTCR v1.1 was used to align clonotypes to the IMGT TRBV, TRBD and TRBJ reference segments. Only V-J combinations with frequency above 0.0001, covering about 99% of repertoires, were analysed. A TCS score was defined as the ratio of F50 (clonal expansion) to E x V (chaos), with BLOSUM62-based TCRdist applied between CDR3 peptides within each V-J. Welch's t-statistics and random forest reduced just over 500 V-J features to around 14, which were used in a naive Bayes classifier (R e1071). TCRdb trimmed the raw reads at Q25, called clones with MiXCR and kept productive beta chains. Merged by CDR3 protein, the rows form single entries marked with the most common genes and DNA. The V and J calls and clone size are TCRdb's, not the authors'. The sample table records about 290,000 distinct CDR3 sequences; roughly 13% of these occur just once. Clones ranked in the top ten supply approximately 7.8% of the sample.

The hyperthyroidism patients were between 18 and 65 years old and newly diagnosed, with a disease duration of less than 2 months. Any patient with an uncontrolled infection, another autoimmune disease, pregnancy or lactation was excluded. Diagnoses were established on the basis of clinical symptoms, serum thyroxine and TRAb, thyroid ultrasound, and orbital computed tomography. For progressor patients, blood was drawn at the first diagnosis of hyperthyroidism, before any ophthalmopathy symptoms had appeared. PBMCs were separated from 7.5 to 10 ml of fresh peripheral blood using Ficoll-Paque density gradient centrifugation. Progressor patients were initially diagnosed with Graves' hyperthyroidism and developed ophthalmopathy during follow-up. Total RNA was extracted with Trizol reagent, and quality was checked on an Agilent 2100 Bioanalyzer. General study outcomes and caveats: A model built on a 13 V-J signature distinguished ophthalmopathy from stable hyperthyroidism, reaching around 90% sensitivity and under 84% specificity in cross-validation and 80%/75% in testing. In validation, the model predicted progression to ophthalmopathy a median of 6.5 months before onset, with about 71% sensitivity and 72.22% specificity. Sample size was not statistically predetermined, and investigators were not blinded to group allocation. Most expanded thyroid clonotypes (frequency above 0.001) were also detected in blood, suggesting blood repertoires may reflect thyroid immune responses.

The sequence joins TRBV14 to TRBJ2-2, with the D gene call left open. Sequenced sample: blood. The source is a woman in her twenties or thirties with Graves' hyperthyroidism that later progressed to Graves' ophthalmopathy. The CDR3 in this case is CASSHRTNTGELFF. DNA sequence: TGTGCCAGCAGCCACAGAACCAACACCGGGGAGCTGTTTTTT.